This entry lists 17 T cell receptor beta chains sequenced from one sample in a study of cytomegalovirus exposure and HLA in healthy donors. PCR primers comprised 60 Vbeta and 13 Jbeta primers. Repertoires were generated with immunoSEQ multiplex PCR, while TCRdb's copy carries only in-frame clones and drops some. The table lists 150,000 or so clones, approximately 80% of them singletons. What was sequenced was PBMCs. These receptors originate from a man aged 25-45 years in good health and CMV-seropositive.

The genes are TRBV4-2 and TRBJ2-7, with TRBD2 matching over 8 bases. V dropped 7 bases and J dropped 4; count of bases not matched to a gene: 18. Germline V CDR1 and CDR2: LGHNA, YNFKEQ. The CDR3 sequence is 17 residues long. This CDR3 reads CASTPSSGSLDVYEQYF. The CDR3 DNA reads as TGTGCCAGCACCCCCTCCAGCGGGAGTCTTGATGTTTACGAGCAGTACTTC.

The genes are TRBV7-2 and TRBJ2-7; 9 nucleotides align to TRBD2. The CDR3 consists of 18 residues. Unmatched junction bases numbered 14, after V lost 5 bases and J lost 0 bases. CDR1 SGHTA and CDR2 FQGNSA come from the germline V gene. The CDR3 bases are TGTGCCAGCAGCAGACCTAGGGGGCGGGAGGGATCCTCCTACGAGCAGTACTTC. This translates into CASSRPRGREGSSYEQYF.

V and J are TRBV27 and TRBJ1-4; perhaps TRBD1 as D (5 bases). The CDR3 has 15 residues. Germline values: CDR1 MNHEY, CDR2 SMNVEV (reference sequence). The V end was cut by 5 bases, the J end by 3 bases, with 13 bases between. As DNA, the CDR3 is TGTGCCAGCAGTCCCAACAGGATTCCTAATGAAAAACTGTTTTTT. Encoded protein: CASSPNRIPNEKLFF.

V gene TRBV11-2 combines with J gene TRBJ2-3; TRBD1 matches 7 bases. The J segment lost 3 bases and the V segment lost 4 bases, leaving 10 bases of the junction unmatched. There are 16 residues in the CDR3. CDR1 and CDR2 (germline): SGHAT, FQNNGV. The CDR3 loop is CASSSPKGQLTDTQYF. In nucleotides, the CDR3 is TGTGCCAGCAGCTCGCCTAAGGGACAGTTAACAGATACGCAGTATTTT.

The rearrangement links TRBV19 to TRBJ1-5; TRBD1 matches at 7 bases. The junction had 14 bases not matched to a gene; V was cut back by 7 bases and J by 2 bases. The germline V gene encodes CDR1 LNHDA and CDR2 SQIVND (reference sequence). The length of the CDR3 is 17 residues. The CDR3 region has the DNA TGTGCCAGTACGACAGGGTCGGTCCTATTTCGCAATCAGCCCCAGCATTTT. Translated, it gives CASTTGSVLFRNQPQHF.

This chain joins TRBV23-1 and TRBJ1-5; 7 nucleotides line up with TRBD1. TRBV23-1 belongs to the ORF category, with a function that is uncertain. The CDR3 consists of 13 residues. The junction had 1 base not matched to a gene; V was cut back by 4 bases and J by 4 bases. The CDR3 region is CASSRQGNQPQHF. CDR3 nucleotide sequence: TGCGCCAGCAGTCGACAGGGAAATCAGCCCCAGCATTTT.

The V gene is TRBV5-1, the J gene TRBJ2-5; 13 positions match TRBD2. The CDR3 is 17 amino acids. V was pared by 6 bases and J by 5 bases, with 13 bases of the junction left unmatched. The germline CDR1 and CDR2 sequences are SGHRS and YFSETQ. CDR3 nucleotide sequence: TGCGCCAGCAAGGGCGGACTAGCGGGAGTTATGGGGGAGACCCAGTACTTC. It codes for CASKGGLAGVMGETQYF. Complete variable domain (other parts from reference TRBV5-1 and TRBJ2-5): KAGVTQTPRYLIKTRGQQVTLSCSPISGHRSVSWYQQTPGQGLQFLFEYFSETQRNKGNFPGRFSGRQFSNSRSEMNVSTLELGDSALYLCASKGGLAGVMGETQYFGPGTRLLVL.

This clone was observed a few times. The chain couples TRBV28 to TRBJ1-3; 7 bases are shared with TRBD1. V shed 5 bases, J shed 6 bases, and the junction held 4 bases outside the gene matches. The CDR3 is 13 amino acids. From germline, CDR1 is MDHEN and CDR2 SYDVKM. CDR3 region: CASSEGAENTIYF. The CDR3 nucleotides read TGTGCCAGCAGTGAGGGGGCTGAAAACACCATATATTTT.

The rearrangement joins TRBV6-1 to TRBJ2-6; 9 bases map to TRBD1. Per the germline V gene, CDR1 is MNHNS and CDR2 is SASEGT. Unmatched junction bases numbered 5, after V lost 2 bases and J lost 3 bases. This CDR3 contains 17 residues. In DNA, the CDR3 is TGTGCCAGCAGTGAAAGAAGGACAGGGGTTGGGGCCAACGTCCTGACTTTC. It translates to CASSERRTGVGANVLTF.

The chain couples TRBV14 to TRBJ1-4; TRBD1 matches 8 bases. J lost 8 bases, V lost 5 bases, and 10 bases had no gene match. The CDR3 is 15 residues long. Germline loops: CDR1 SGHDN, CDR2 FVKESK. The CDR3 sequence: CASSARTGSGEKLFF. In DNA, the CDR3 is TGTGCCAGCAGCGCCCGGACAGGGAGTGGCGAAAAACTGTTTTTT. The full variable domain, its missing parts supplied by reference TRBV14 and TRBJ1-4, is EAGVTQFPSHSVIEKGQTVTLRCDPISGHDNLYWYRRVMGKEIKFLLHFVKESKQDESGMPNNRFLAERTGGTYSTLKVQPAELEDSGVYFCASSARTGSGEKLFFGSGTQLSVL.

The chain is built from TRBV18 and TRBJ2-5; perhaps TRBD1 as D (6 bases). The J call may be in error: the DNA end matches TRBJ2-7 better. From germline, CDR1 is KGHSH and CDR2 LQKENI. The CDR3 spans 15 residues. CDR3 amino acids: CASSSDQGPGNEQYF. DNA of the CDR3: TGTGCCAGCTCGTCTGACCAGGGGCCGGGGAACGAGCAGTACTTC.

The genes are TRBV19 and TRBJ1-1; 11 bases are a match to TRBD1. CDR3 length equals 18 residues. Per germline, CDR1 LNHDA and CDR2 SQIVND (reference sequence). The trim removed 3 bases at V and 4 bases at J, leaving 13 bases unmatched. CDR3 coding DNA: TGTGCCAGTAGTATTAACGCTCGGACAGGGGGCGCAGGCACTGAAGCTTTCTTT. This codes for CASSINARTGGAGTEAFF.

CDR3 region: CASFKDRTSLAKNIQYF. In DNA form, the CDR3 reads TGTGCCAGCTTTAAGGACAGGACGTCCCTAGCCAAAAACATTCAGTACTTC. The rearrangement uses TRBV2 and TRBJ2-4, with TRBD1 matching 7 bases. The trim removed 8 bases at V and 0 bases at J, leaving 13 bases unmatched. Germline lookup yields CDR1 SNHLY and CDR2 FYNNEI. CDR3 size: 17 residues.

The genes are TRBV18 and TRBJ2-7; 7 nucleotides line up with TRBD1. This CDR3 spans 12 amino acids. V shed 6 bases and J 5 bases; nucleotides not matched to a gene: 4. The germline gives CDR1 KGHSH, CDR2 LQKENI. CDR3 nucleotides: TGTGCCAGCTCCGCTGACAGGGACGAGCAGTACTTC. Translation: CASSADRDEQYF.

Written as DNA, the CDR3 is TGTGCCACCAGCAGAGCAGGTCGAGGGAGGGCGAACACCGGGGAGCTGTTTTTT. Its translation: CATSRAGRGRANTGELFF. V usage is TRBV15 and J usage is TRBJ2-2, with TRBD2 matching 7 bases. V lost 1 base and J lost 0; bases outside the gene matches: 8. Per germline, CDR1 LNHNV and CDR2 YYDKDF (reference sequence). The CDR3 has 18 residues.

This clone was found a few times. The chain joins TRBV4-1 to TRBJ1-4; no clear D gene. The germline CDR1 and CDR2 sequences are MGHRA and YSYEKL. This CDR3 comprises 12 residues. Trimming took 3 bases from V and 13 from J, leaving 12 bases between them. CDR3: CASSHPLGLLFF. For the CDR3, the DNA is TGCGCCAGCAGCCACCCCCTCGGGTTACTGTTTTTT.

The rearrangement links TRBV19 to TRBJ2-7; 13 bases are a match to TRBD2. Germline V gene data show CDR1 as LNHDA and CDR2 as SQIVND (reference sequence). V shed 2 bases and J 2 bases; nucleotides not matched to a gene: 12. The CDR3 contains 19 residues. Written as DNA, the CDR3 is TGTGCCAGTAGTATACGGGCAGGCGAGGGACTAGCGGGAACCTACGAGCAGTACTTC. Translated: CASSIRAGEGLAGTYEQYF.